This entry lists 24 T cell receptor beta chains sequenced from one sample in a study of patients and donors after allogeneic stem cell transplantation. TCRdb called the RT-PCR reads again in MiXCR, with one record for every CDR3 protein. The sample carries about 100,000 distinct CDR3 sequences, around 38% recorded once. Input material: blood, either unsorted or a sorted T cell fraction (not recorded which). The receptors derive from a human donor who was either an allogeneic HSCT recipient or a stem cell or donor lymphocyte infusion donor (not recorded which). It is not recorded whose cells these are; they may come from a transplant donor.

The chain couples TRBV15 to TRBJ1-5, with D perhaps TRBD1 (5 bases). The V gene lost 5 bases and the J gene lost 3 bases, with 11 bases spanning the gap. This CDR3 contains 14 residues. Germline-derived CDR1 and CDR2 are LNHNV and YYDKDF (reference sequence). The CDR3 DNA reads TGTGCCACCAGCGGGGCAGGCTACAATCAGCCCCAGCATTTT. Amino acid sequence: CATSGAGYNQPQHF.

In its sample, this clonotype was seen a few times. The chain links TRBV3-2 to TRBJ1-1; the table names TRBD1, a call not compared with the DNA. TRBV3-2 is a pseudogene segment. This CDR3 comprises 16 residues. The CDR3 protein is CASSLPGLQRGTEAFF. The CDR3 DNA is TGTGCCAGCAGCCTACCGGGCCTTCAGAGGGGCACTGAAGCTTTCTTT.

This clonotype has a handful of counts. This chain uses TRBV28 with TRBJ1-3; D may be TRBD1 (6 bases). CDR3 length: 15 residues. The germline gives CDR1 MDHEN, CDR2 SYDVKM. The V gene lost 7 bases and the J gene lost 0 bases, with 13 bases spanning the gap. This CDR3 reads CASNRGDYSGNTIYF. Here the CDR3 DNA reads TGTGCCAGCAATAGGGGGGACTACTCTGGAAACACCATATATTTT.

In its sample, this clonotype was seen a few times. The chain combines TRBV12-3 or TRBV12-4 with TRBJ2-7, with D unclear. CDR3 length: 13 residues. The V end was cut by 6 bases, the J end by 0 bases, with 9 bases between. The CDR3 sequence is CASSLTDSYEQYF. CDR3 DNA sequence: TGTGCCAGCAGCCTGACTGACTCCTACGAGCAGTACTTC.

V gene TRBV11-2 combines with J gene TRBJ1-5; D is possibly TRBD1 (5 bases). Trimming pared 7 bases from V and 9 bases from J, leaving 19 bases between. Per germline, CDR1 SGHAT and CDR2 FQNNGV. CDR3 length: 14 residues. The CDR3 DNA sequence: TGTGCCAGCAACCCAGCAGGGCCTGGCGGGCCCCAGCATTTT. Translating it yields CASNPAGPGGPQHF.

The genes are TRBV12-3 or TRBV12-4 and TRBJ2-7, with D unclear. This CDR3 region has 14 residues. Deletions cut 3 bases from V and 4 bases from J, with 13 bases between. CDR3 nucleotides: TGTGCCAGCAGTTTTCGACGGCGTTGGTACGAGCAGTACTTC. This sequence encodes CASSFRRRWYEQYF.

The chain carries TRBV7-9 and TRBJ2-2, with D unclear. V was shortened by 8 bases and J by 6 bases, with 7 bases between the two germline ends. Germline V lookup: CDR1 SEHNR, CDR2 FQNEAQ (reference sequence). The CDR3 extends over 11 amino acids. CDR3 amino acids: CASPVAGELFF. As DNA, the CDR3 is TGTGCCAGCCCGGTCGCCGGGGAGCTGTTTTTT.

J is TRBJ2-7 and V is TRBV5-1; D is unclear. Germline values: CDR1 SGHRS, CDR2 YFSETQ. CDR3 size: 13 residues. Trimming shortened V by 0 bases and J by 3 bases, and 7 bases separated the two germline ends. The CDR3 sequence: CASSLGGLYEQYF. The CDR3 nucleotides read TGCGCCAGCAGCTTGGGGGGTCTCTACGAGCAGTACTTC.

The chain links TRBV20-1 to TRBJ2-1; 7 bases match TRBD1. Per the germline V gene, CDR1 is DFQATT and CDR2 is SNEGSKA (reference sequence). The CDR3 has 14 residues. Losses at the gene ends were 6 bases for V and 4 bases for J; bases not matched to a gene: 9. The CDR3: CSAPPGQLYNEQFF. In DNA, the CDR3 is TGCAGTGCCCCCCCGGGACAGCTTTACAATGAGCAGTTCTTC.

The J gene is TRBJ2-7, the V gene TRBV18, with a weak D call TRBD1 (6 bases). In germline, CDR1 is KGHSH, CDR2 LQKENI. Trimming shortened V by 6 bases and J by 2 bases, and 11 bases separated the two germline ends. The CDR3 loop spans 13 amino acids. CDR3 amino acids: CASSPTGTYEQYF. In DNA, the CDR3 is TGTGCCAGCTCGCCGACAGGAACCTACGAGCAGTACTTC. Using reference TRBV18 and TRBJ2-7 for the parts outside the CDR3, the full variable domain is NAGVMQNPRHLVRRRGQEARLRCSPMKGHSHVYWYRQLPEEGLKFMVYLQKENIIDESGMPKERFSAEFPKEGPSILRIQQVVRGDSAAYFCASSPTGTYEQYFGPGTRLTVT.

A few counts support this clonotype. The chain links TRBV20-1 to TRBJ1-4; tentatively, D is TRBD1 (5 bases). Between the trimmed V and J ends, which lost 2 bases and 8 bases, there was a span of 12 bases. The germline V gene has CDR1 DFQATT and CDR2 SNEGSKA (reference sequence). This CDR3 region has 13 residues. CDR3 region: CSARYGAVEKLFF. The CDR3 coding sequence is TGCAGTGCTAGATATGGGGCCGTCGAAAAACTGTTTTTT.

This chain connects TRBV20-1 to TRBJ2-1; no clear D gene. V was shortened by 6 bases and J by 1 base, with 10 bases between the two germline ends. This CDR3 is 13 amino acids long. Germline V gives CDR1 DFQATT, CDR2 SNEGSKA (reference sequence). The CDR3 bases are TGCAGTGCGCAGAGGTGGTCCTACAATGAGCAGTTCTTC. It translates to CSAQRWSYNEQFF.

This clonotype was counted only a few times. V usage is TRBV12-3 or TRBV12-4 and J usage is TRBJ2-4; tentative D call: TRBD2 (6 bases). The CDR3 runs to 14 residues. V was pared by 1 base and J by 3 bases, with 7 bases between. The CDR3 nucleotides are TGTGCCAGCAGTTTAGGCGGGGTCAAAAACATTCAGTACTTC. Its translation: CASSLGGVKNIQYF.

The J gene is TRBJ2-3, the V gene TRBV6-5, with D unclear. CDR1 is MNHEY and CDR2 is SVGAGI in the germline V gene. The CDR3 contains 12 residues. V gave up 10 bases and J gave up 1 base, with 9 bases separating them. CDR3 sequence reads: CATTQGTDTQYF. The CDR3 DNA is TGTGCCACCACTCAGGGCACAGATACGCAGTATTTT.

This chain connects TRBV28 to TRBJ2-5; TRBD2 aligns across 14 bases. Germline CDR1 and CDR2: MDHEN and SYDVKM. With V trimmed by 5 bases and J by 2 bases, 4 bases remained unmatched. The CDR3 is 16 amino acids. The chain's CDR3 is CASSTRTSGRQETQYF. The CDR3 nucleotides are TGTGCCAGCAGTACAAGGACTAGCGGGAGGCAAGAGACCCAGTACTTC.

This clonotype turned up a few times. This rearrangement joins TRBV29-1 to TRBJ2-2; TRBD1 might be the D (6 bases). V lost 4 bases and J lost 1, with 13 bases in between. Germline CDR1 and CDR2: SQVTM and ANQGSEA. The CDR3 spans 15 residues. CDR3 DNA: TGCAGCGTTGTTTTAATGGGACAGAACACCGGGGAGCTGTTTTTT. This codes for CSVVLMGQNTGELFF.

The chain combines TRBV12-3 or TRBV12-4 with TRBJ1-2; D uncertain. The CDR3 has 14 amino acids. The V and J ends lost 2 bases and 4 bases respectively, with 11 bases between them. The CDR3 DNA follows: TGTGCCAGCAGTTTACTCGGTGGCCTCTATGGCTACACCTTC. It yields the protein CASSLLGGLYGYTF.

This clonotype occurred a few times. CDR3 DNA sequence: TGTGCCAGCAGTTACTTGCGAGGGGAGCTGTTTTTT. Amino acids: CASSYLRGELFF. J is TRBJ2-2 and V is TRBV6-2 or TRBV6-3; D gene ambiguous. Trimming stripped 1 base from V and 8 bases from J, with 5 bases between. The germline CDR1 and CDR2 sequences are MNHEY and SVGEGT. This CDR3 region has 12 residues.

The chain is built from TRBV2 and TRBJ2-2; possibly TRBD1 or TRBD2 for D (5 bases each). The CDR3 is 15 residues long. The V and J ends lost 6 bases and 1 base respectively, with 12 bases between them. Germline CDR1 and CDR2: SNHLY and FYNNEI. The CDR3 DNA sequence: TGTGCCAGCAGGAGCGAGGGGAGGAACACCGGGGAGCTGTTTTTT. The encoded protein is CASRSEGRNTGELFF.

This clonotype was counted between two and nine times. CDR3 amino acids: CASSLPGTEVEKLFF. CDR3 coding DNA: TGTGCCAGCAGCCTCCCCGGGACCGAGGTTGAAAAACTGTTTTTT. V is TRBV4-2 and J is TRBJ1-4; the D gene is possibly TRBD1 (5 bases). The V end was cut by 4 bases, the J end by 7 bases, with 16 bases between. Germline assignment: CDR1 LGHNA and CDR2 YNFKEQ. The CDR3 sequence is 15 residues long.

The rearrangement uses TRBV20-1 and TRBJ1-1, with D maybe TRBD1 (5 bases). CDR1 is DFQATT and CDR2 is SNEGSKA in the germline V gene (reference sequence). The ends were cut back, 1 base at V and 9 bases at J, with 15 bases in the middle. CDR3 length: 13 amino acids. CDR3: CSARVAGRGQAFF. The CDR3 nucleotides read TGCAGTGCTAGAGTGGCAGGGAGGGGACAAGCTTTCTTT.

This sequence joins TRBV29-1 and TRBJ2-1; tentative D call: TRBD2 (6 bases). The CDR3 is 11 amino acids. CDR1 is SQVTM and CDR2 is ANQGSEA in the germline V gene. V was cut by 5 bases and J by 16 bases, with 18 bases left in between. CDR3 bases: TGCAGCGTTTCCGGGACTGAGGGTGAATTCTTC. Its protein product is CSVSGTEGEFF.

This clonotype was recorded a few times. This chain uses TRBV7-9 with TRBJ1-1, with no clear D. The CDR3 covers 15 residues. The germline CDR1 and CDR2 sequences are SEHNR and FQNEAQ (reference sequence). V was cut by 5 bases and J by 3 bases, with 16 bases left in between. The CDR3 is CASSAMSAGYTEAFF. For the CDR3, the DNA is TGTGCCAGCAGCGCCATGTCCGCCGGGTACACTGAAGCTTTCTTT.

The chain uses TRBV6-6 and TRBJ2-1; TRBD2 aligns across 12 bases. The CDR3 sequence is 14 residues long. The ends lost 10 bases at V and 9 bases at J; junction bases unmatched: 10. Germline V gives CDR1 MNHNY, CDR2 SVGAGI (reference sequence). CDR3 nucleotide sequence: TGTGCCACTCTAGCGGGAGGGCAGGGTGGTGAGCAGTTCTTC. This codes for CATLAGGQGGEQFF.